Listed here are 29 T cell receptor beta chains from one sample, sequenced in a study of brain T cells in children with intractable seizures. Time point given: blood from clinic visit 5 months post-surgery; TSC patient then seizure free. Some clones are missing from TCRdb's copy, which holds only in-frame ones; the method was immunoSEQ multiplex PCR. This sample has under 400,000 clones, with 93% found just once. This material consisted of peripheral blood, taken 5 to 6 months after surgery. These receptor sequences come from a boy less than two years old with tuberous sclerosis and intractable seizures.

This sequence joins TRBV4-1 and TRBJ2-7; D is uncertain. CDR1 and CDR2 (germline): MGHRA, YSYEKL. The V gene lost 0 bases and the J gene lost 2 bases, with 14 bases spanning the gap. This CDR3 comprises 16 residues. CDR3 residues: CASSQDLTVKAYEQYF. In nucleotides, the CDR3 is TGCGCCAGCAGCCAAGATTTGACCGTAAAGGCCTACGAGCAGTACTTC.

The CDR3 is CASSLLLDRAYEQYF. CDR3 bases: TGCGCCAGCAGCTTGCTTTTGGACAGGGCCTACGAGCAGTACTTC. The V and J genes are TRBV5-1 and TRBJ2-7, with 8 bases that match TRBD1. The CDR3 length is 15 residues. Germline CDR1 and CDR2: SGHRS and YFSETQ. V trimming: 1 base; J trimming: 2 bases; junction bases outside the gene matches: 5.

J is TRBJ2-7 and V is TRBV7-9; possibly TRBD2 for D (6 bases). Per the germline V gene, CDR1 is SEHNR and CDR2 is FQNEAQ (reference sequence). The V gene lost 1 base and the J gene lost 5 bases, with 12 bases spanning the gap. The CDR3 runs 14 residues. The CDR3 here is CASSLELALDEQYF. The CDR3 bases are TGTGCCAGCAGCTTAGAGCTAGCGCTGGACGAGCAGTACTTC.

A remark on this clone: The sample has other DNA sequences that encode this CDR3 too. The chain joins TRBV12-3 or TRBV12-4 to TRBJ2-5; a weak D match, TRBD2 (5 bases). Between the trimmed V and J ends, which lost 5 bases and 3 bases, there was a span of 10 bases. This CDR3 is built from 13 residues. The CDR3 reads CASSPRTEETQYF. DNA for the CDR3: TGTGCCAGCAGTCCCCGGACTGAAGAGACCCAGTACTTC.

The V gene is TRBV20-1, the J gene TRBJ1-2; D unresolved. In germline, CDR1 is DFQATT, CDR2 SNEGSKA (reference sequence). This CDR3 spans 12 amino acids. The ends were cut back, 3 bases at V and 10 bases at J, with 15 bases in the middle. DNA for the CDR3: TGCAGTGCTAGTGGGAACCCTAGAGCCTACACCTTC. Protein sequence: CSASGNPRAYTF.

The rearrangement joins TRBV2 to TRBJ2-1, with D possibly TRBD1 on 6 matching bases. The germline CDR1 and CDR2 sequences are SNHLY and FYNNEI. V was clipped by 5 bases and J by 4 bases, with 9 bases between them. The CDR3 runs 13 residues. CDR3 nucleotides: TGTGCCAGCAGTCTAGACAGGTACAATGAGCAGTTCTTC. Encoded protein: CASSLDRYNEQFF.

This clone was observed a handful of times. The chain recombines TRBV6-5 with TRBJ1-1; weak D call: TRBD1 (5 bases). This CDR3 has 13 residues. Trimming shortened V by 8 bases and J by 8 bases, and 18 bases separated the two germline ends. Germline V gene data show CDR1 as MNHEY and CDR2 as SVGAGI. The CDR3 here is CASRQTTGGEAFF. CDR3 sequence (DNA): TGTGCCAGCCGCCAGACCACCGGGGGGGAAGCTTTCTTT.

CDR3 sequence (DNA): TGTGCCAGCAGGGGACTAGCGGGAAAGGATGAGCAGTTCTTC. Amino acid sequence: CASRGLAGKDEQFF. The rearrangement uses TRBV25-1 and TRBJ2-1; TRBD2 matches at 13 bases. The CDR3 is 14 residues long. V trimming: 6 bases; J trimming: 8 bases; junction bases outside the gene matches: 4. Germline CDR1 is MGHDK and CDR2 is SYGVNS.

This chain joins TRBV28 and TRBJ2-4; 8 bases map to TRBD1. Germline CDR1 and CDR2: MDHEN and SYDVKM. The CDR3 has 14 amino acids. J gave up 9 bases and V 5 bases, and 9 bases lay outside the gene matches. CDR3 sequence reads: CASSAGTGPGIQYF. The CDR3 coding sequence is TGTGCCAGCAGTGCCGGGACAGGACCGGGCATTCAGTACTTC.

The V and J genes are TRBV13 and TRBJ2-2, with a weak D call TRBD2 (6 bases). The V end lost 5 bases, the J end lost 6 bases, and 19 bases lay between the germline ends. CDR1 is PRHDT, CDR2 FYEKMQ, per germline (reference sequence). The CDR3 contains 16 residues. The CDR3 DNA is TGTGCCAGCAGCCCGAGACTAGTCGGGAGATCCGGGGAGCTGTTTTTT. This gives the protein CASSPRLVGRSGELFF.

This clone showed up just once. The rearrangement uses TRBV29-1 and TRBJ2-7, with unresolved D. The CDR3 runs to 11 residues. V dropped 4 bases and J dropped 6 bases, with 10 bases sitting between them. Germline CDR1 is SQVTM and CDR2 is ANQGSEA. CDR3 nucleotide sequence: TGCAGCGTTGCTTCCCCGACCGAGCAGTACTTC. Residues: CSVASPTEQYF.

This chain connects TRBV30 to TRBJ2-6; weak D call: TRBD2 (5 bases). V was pared by 8 bases and J by 0 bases, with 5 bases between. Germline CDR1 and CDR2: GTSNPN and SVGIG (reference sequence). This CDR3 contains 12 residues. CDR3 sequence (DNA): TGTGCCACTAGCTCTGGGGCCAACGTCCTGACTTTC. It encodes CATSSGANVLTF.

Only one count was recorded for this clone. This sequence joins TRBV7-8 and TRBJ1-6; no clear D. V lost 4 bases and J lost 8, with 6 bases in between. Germline loops: CDR1 SGHVS, CDR2 FQNEAQ. This CDR3 comprises 12 residues. The CDR3 sequence is CASSWLDSPLHF. The CDR3 DNA sequence: TGTGCCAGCAGCTGGCTGGATTCACCCCTCCACTTT.

The chain uses TRBV30 and TRBJ1-5; a weak D match, TRBD1 (5 bases). The ends were cut back, 5 bases at V and 1 base at J, with 12 bases in the middle. There are 14 residues in the CDR3. Germline V gives CDR1 GTSNPN, CDR2 SVGIG (reference sequence). CDR3 region: CAWETGGSNQPQHF. CDR3 DNA: TGTGCCTGGGAGACGGGGGGAAGCAATCAGCCCCAGCATTTT.

V gene TRBV19 combines with J gene TRBJ1-1; D may be TRBD1 (6 bases). Germline assignment: CDR1 LNHDA and CDR2 SQIVND (reference sequence). V shed 4 bases and J shed 4 bases, with 25 bases lying between them. There are 18 residues in the CDR3. The CDR3 DNA reads TGTGCCAGTAGTACTCCGGACAGAGAAGCCACCCGACCCACTGAAGCTTTCTTT. It is translated as CASSTPDREATRPTEAFF.

J is TRBJ1-6 and V is TRBV11-2, with 7 positions matching TRBD1. This CDR3 has 15 residues. With 5 bases clipped from V and 12 bases from J, the junction kept 13 bases outside the gene matches. Germline V lookup: CDR1 SGHAT, CDR2 FQNNGV. The CDR3 loop reads CASSTTGVRGEPLHF. The CDR3 DNA reads as TGTGCCAGCAGCACCACAGGGGTCAGGGGAGAACCCCTCCACTTT.

The V gene is TRBV29-1, the J gene TRBJ2-7; 7 nucleotides match TRBD1. CDR3 size: 12 residues. V dropped 2 bases and J dropped 3; count of bases not matched to a gene: 1. CDR1 is SQVTM and CDR2 is ANQGSEA in the germline V gene. As DNA, the CDR3 is TGCAGCGTTGAAAGGGACAGCTACGAGCAGTACTTC. It codes for CSVERDSYEQYF.

This clone appeared a few times. V gene TRBV19 combines with J gene TRBJ1-6, with D hard to call. The CDR3 loop spans 13 amino acids. Germline CDR1 LNHDA, CDR2 SQIVND (reference sequence). Trimming took off 4 bases at V and 5 bases at J, with 6 bases between the two ends. The CDR3, as DNA: TGTGCCAGTAGTACAGTGCATAATTCACCCCTCCACTTT. This gives the protein CASSTVHNSPLHF.

This clone appeared once. The chain has TRBV7-9 and TRBJ2-3; 10 bases align to TRBD2. The CDR3 runs 16 residues. The trim removed 2 bases at V and 5 bases at J, leaving 7 bases unmatched. CDR1 and CDR2 from the germline V gene are SEHNR and FQNEAQ (reference sequence). Here the CDR3 DNA reads TGTGCCAGCAGCTTATCGAGCGGGAGGGCGGTAGATACGCAGTATTTT. It yields the protein CASSLSSGRAVDTQYF.

The V and J genes are TRBV19 and TRBJ1-1, with a possible D match to TRBD1 (5 bases). CDR1 is LNHDA and CDR2 is SQIVND in the germline V gene (reference sequence). The CDR3 consists of 11 residues. The V end was cut by 3 bases, the J end by 10 bases, with 9 bases between. CDR3 region: CASSIARVAFF. In DNA form, the CDR3 reads TGTGCCAGTAGTATCGCCAGGGTAGCTTTCTTT.

The rearrangement links TRBV5-1 to TRBJ1-1; 8 nucleotides match TRBD1. V was pared by 3 bases and J by 11 bases, with 9 bases of the junction left unmatched. CDR1 and CDR2 (germline): SGHRS, YFSETQ. This CDR3 spans 13 amino acids. This chain's CDR3 is CASSSTDRDRAFF. CDR3 sequence (DNA): TGCGCCAGCAGCTCTACTGACCGGGACAGGGCTTTCTTT.

The chain is built from TRBV7-9 and TRBJ2-1; D gene ambiguous. Germline V CDR1 and CDR2: SEHNR, FQNEAQ (reference sequence). The CDR3 consists of 15 residues. Trimming cost V 5 bases and J 4 bases, with 15 bases left between them. The DNA for the CDR3 is TGTGCCAGCAGCCCACGACTGGACCTATACAATGAGCAGTTCTTC. Translating it yields CASSPRLDLYNEQFF.

V is TRBV29-1 and J is TRBJ2-3; unclear D gene. Per germline, CDR1 SQVTM and CDR2 ANQGSEA. The CDR3 totals 11 residues. V was trimmed by 6 bases and J by 1 base, leaving 5 bases between them. The CDR3 loop is CSVTRTDTQYF. The CDR3 coding sequence is TGCAGCGTCACCCGCACAGATACGCAGTATTTT.

V is TRBV6-6 and J is TRBJ1-3; 9 bases align to TRBD1. This CDR3 is 13 amino acids long. CDR1 is MNHNY and CDR2 is SVGAGI in the germline V gene (reference sequence). V lost 9 bases and J lost 2; bases outside the gene matches: 2. The CDR3 spells CASRTGAGNTIYF. The DNA for the CDR3 is TGTGCCAGTAGGACAGGGGCTGGAAACACCATATATTTT.

The CDR3 region has the DNA TGTGCCAGCAGGGGACAGGGGGCGGATGGCTACACCTTC. It codes for CASRGQGADGYTF. The rearrangement uses TRBV6-5 and TRBJ1-2, with 12 positions matching TRBD1. From germline, CDR1 is MNHEY and CDR2 SVGAGI. V shed 6 bases and J 6 bases; nucleotides not matched to a gene: 2. The CDR3 loop spans 13 amino acids.

The rearrangement joins TRBV6-5 to TRBJ2-6; D is possibly TRBD1 (6 bases). Deletions cut 2 bases from V and 0 bases from J, with 8 bases between. The CDR3 spans 16 residues. Germline CDR1 reads MNHEY; CDR2 reads SVGAGI. The CDR3 loop reads CASSYLTGSGANVLTF. The CDR3 DNA reads as TGTGCCAGCAGTTACCTGACAGGCTCTGGGGCCAACGTCCTGACTTTC.

This clone was seen just once. The chain couples TRBV19 to TRBJ1-6; D is undetermined. Deletions cut 3 bases from V and 8 bases from J, with 11 bases between. Germline V lookup: CDR1 LNHDA, CDR2 SQIVND (reference sequence). The CDR3 is made up of 14 amino acids. CDR3 amino acids: CASSMTNEDSPLHF. DNA of the CDR3: TGTGCCAGTAGTATGACTAATGAGGATTCACCCCTCCACTTT.

The chain employs TRBV6-5 and TRBJ1-1, with D possibly TRBD1 on 6 matching bases. Trimming removed 0 bases at V and 4 bases at J, with 9 bases between. The CDR3 runs 14 residues. Looked up from germline, CDR1 is MNHEY and CDR2 is SVGAGI. The CDR3, as DNA: TGTGCCAGCAGTTACTCCGGGGGCTCCACTGAAGCTTTCTTT. It specifies CASSYSGGSTEAFF.

The CDR3 loop is CASSELAGETQYF. The CDR3 DNA sequence: TGTGCCAGCAGTGAACTAGCGGGAGAGACCCAGTACTTC. The chain recombines TRBV6-1 with TRBJ2-5; 8 nucleotides match TRBD2. The CDR3 contains 13 residues. Per germline, CDR1 MNHNS and CDR2 SASEGT. Trimming cost V 2 bases and J 4 bases; bases outside gene matches: 0.